This T cell receptor (gamma chain) stems from a study of gammadelta T cells in human blood. CDR3 length: 19 residues. Germline CDR1 and CDR2: GITISATS and ISYDGTV (reference sequence). In this sample, this clone turned up a few times. TCRdb has a much larger clone's protein, which differs at residue 16 from the translation of this DNA, likely because of a read error; what is shown is the protein translated from the DNA. TCRdb made new clone calls on the RT-PCR reads using CATT. The data hold approximately 470 gamma-chain clones, with around 4.8% observed a single time. This TCR derives from a human donor. The chain carries TRGV9 and TRGJ1 or TRGJ2. The specimen sequenced was non-Vgamma9Vdelta2 gamma-delta T cells from infant blood. The DNA of the CDR3 is TGTGCCTTGTGGGAGGTAGCCGGGGGCTCCTTCACGAATTATTATAATAAACTCTTT. It encodes CALWEVAGGSFTNYYNKLF.